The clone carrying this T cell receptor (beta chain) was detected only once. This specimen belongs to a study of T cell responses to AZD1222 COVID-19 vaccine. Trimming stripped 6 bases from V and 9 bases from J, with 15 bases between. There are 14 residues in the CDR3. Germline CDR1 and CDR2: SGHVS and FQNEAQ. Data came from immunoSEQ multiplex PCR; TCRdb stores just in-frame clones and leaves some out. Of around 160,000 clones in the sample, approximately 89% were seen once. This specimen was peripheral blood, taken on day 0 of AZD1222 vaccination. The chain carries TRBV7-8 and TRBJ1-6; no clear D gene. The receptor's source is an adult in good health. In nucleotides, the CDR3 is TGTGCCAGCAGTCCCGGGTCCCACCCTTCACCCCTCCACTTT. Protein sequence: CASSPGSHPSPLHF.